One and the same sample provided the 26 T cell receptor beta chains below, sequenced in a study of neurological immune-mediated disorders. Via MiXCR, TCRdb re-called the 5' RACE reads, giving one row per CDR3 protein. The sample lists about 44,000 distinct CDR3 sequences, roughly 21% occurring once. Time point denoted: technical triplicate 3. What was sequenced was PBMCs. The receptors stem from a man aged 60 to 69 with HTLV-1-associated myelopathy (HAM/TSP).

This clonotype has at least ten counts. The chain uses TRBV20-1 and TRBJ1-1; 7 bases align to TRBD1. The CDR3 length is 13 residues. Germline V gene sequence: CDR1 DFQATT, CDR2 SNEGSKA (reference sequence). The V segment lost 2 bases and the J segment 6 bases; nucleotides outside the gene matches: 6. The CDR3 region is CSARRDSHAEAFF. CDR3 DNA sequence: TGCAGTGCTAGAAGGGACAGCCACGCTGAAGCTTTCTTT.

This clonotype was observed many times. V and J are TRBV12-3 or TRBV12-4 and TRBJ1-6; D may be TRBD1 (6 bases). Trimming cost V 3 bases and J 8 bases, with 14 bases left between them. This CDR3 has 15 residues. The CDR3 DNA reads TGTGCCAGCAGTTTGAACAGAGGGGGACATTCACCCCTCCACTTT. Amino acid sequence: CASSLNRGGHSPLHF.

This clonotype occurred many times. The rearrangement uses TRBV20-1 and TRBJ2-3, with 9 bases matching TRBD2. The trim removed 2 bases at V and 3 bases at J, leaving 3 bases unmatched. Germline V CDR1 and CDR2: DFQATT, SNEGSKA (reference sequence). The CDR3 extends over 14 amino acids. The chain's CDR3 is CSARSSGITDTQYF. The CDR3 region has the DNA TGCAGTGCTAGATCTAGCGGGATAACAGATACGCAGTATTTT.

There are a few counts of this clonotype. The chain joins TRBV20-1 to TRBJ2-1; the D is unclear. Trimming cost V 6 bases and J 9 bases, with 21 bases left between them. Germline lookup yields CDR1 DFQATT and CDR2 SNEGSKA (reference sequence). CDR3 size: 14 residues. CDR3 sequence (DNA): TGCAGTGCGCGACATACCCTATCCCCGGCTGAGCAGTTCTTC. This sequence encodes CSARHTLSPAEQFF.

This clonotype showed up many times. The V gene is TRBV18, the J gene TRBJ2-3, with D possibly being TRBD2 (6 bases). Looked up from germline, CDR1 is KGHSH and CDR2 is LQKENI. The CDR3 has 17 residues. Between the trimmed V and J ends, which lost 2 bases and 4 bases, there was a span of 19 bases. The CDR3: CASSPILSGVSADTQYF. CDR3 nucleotide sequence: TGTGCCAGCTCACCAATCCTATCGGGAGTCAGCGCAGATACGCAGTATTTT. The full variable domain, in which reference TRBV18 and TRBJ2-3 provide the parts outside the CDR3, is NAGVMQNPRHLVRRRGQEARLRCSPMKGHSHVYWYRQLPEEGLKFMVYLQKENIIDESGMPKERFSAEFPKEGPSILRIQQVVRGDSAAYFCASSPILSGVSADTQYFGPGTRLTVL.

Many counts were recorded for this clonotype. V is TRBV12-3 or TRBV12-4 and J is TRBJ2-3, with 9 nucleotides matching TRBD2. The CDR3 totals 14 residues. Unmatched junction bases numbered 2, after V lost 3 bases and J lost 4 bases. CDR3 region: CASSFGGRADTQYF. CDR3 in DNA: TGTGCCAGCAGTTTCGGCGGGAGGGCAGATACGCAGTATTTT.

The sample holds many counts of this clonotype. The gene calls are TRBV5-1 and TRBJ2-1; 11 bases are shared with TRBD1. CDR1 is SGHRS, CDR2 YFSETQ, per germline. The CDR3 has 18 amino acids. Unmatched junction bases numbered 13, after V lost 1 base and J lost 7 bases. The CDR3 loop reads CASSLFVAPGQGDNEQFF. In DNA form, the CDR3 reads TGCGCCAGCAGCTTGTTCGTCGCCCCGGGACAGGGGGATAATGAGCAGTTCTTC.

This clonotype was seen ten or more times. This chain joins TRBV21-1 and TRBJ1-5; TRBD1, the table's D call, lacks a check against the DNA. TRBV21-1 is a pseudogene. This CDR3 spans 20 amino acids. CDR3 sequence reads: CASSKSHQFSQGASNQPQHF. The CDR3 DNA sequence: TGTGCCAGCAGCAAATCCCACCAATTCTCCCAGGGGGCCAGCAATCAGCCCCAGCATTTT.

This chain uses TRBV4-3 with TRBJ1-1; D is undetermined. Germline CDR1 reads LGHNA; CDR2 reads YSLEER. The CDR3 extends over 17 amino acids. With 0 bases removed from V and 0 bases from J, the gap between germline ends came to 14 bases. The CDR3 sequence is CASSQEISGRMNTEAFF. Here the CDR3 DNA reads TGCGCCAGCAGCCAAGAAATCTCGGGCAGAATGAACACTGAAGCTTTCTTT.

This clonotype occurred many times. The chain joins TRBV6-6 to TRBJ1-2, with 10 positions matching TRBD1. The CDR3 spans 15 residues. The ends lost 6 bases at V and 2 bases at J; junction bases unmatched: 6. The germline V gene encodes CDR1 MNHNY and CDR2 SVGAGI (reference sequence). The DNA of the CDR3 is TGTGCCAGCAGAGAGACAGGGGGCCTGAACTATGGCTACACCTTC. Protein: CASRETGGLNYGYTF.

Ten or more counts support this clonotype. This chain links TRBV4-1 with TRBJ2-3; TRBD2 is a possible D gene (6 bases). V was clipped by 1 base and J by 2 bases, with 13 bases between them. CDR3 length: 16 amino acids. Germline V gene lookup returns CDR1 MGHRA and CDR2 YSYEKL. The CDR3 spells CASSQGAGRLTDTQYF. In DNA form, the CDR3 reads TGCGCCAGCAGCCAAGGGGCGGGGAGACTCACAGATACGCAGTATTTT.

This clonotype was found many times. The V gene is TRBV5-1, the J gene TRBJ1-1, with D possibly TRBD1 on 5 matching bases. Germline-derived CDR1 and CDR2 are SGHRS and YFSETQ. The V end was cut by 2 bases, the J end by 3 bases, with 11 bases between. CDR3 length equals 14 residues. The CDR3 sequence is CASSFEGMYTEAFF. The CDR3 bases are TGCGCCAGCAGCTTCGAGGGGATGTACACTGAAGCTTTCTTT. Variable domain in full (rest from reference TRBV5-1 and TRBJ1-1): KAGVTQTPRYLIKTRGQQVTLSCSPISGHRSVSWYQQTPGQGLQFLFEYFSETQRNKGNFPGRFSGRQFSNSRSEMNVSTLELGDSALYLCASSFEGMYTEAFFGQGTRLTVV.

This clonotype was counted ten times or more. Here the CDR3 DNA reads TGTGCCAGCAGCTTGACAGGGGAACCCTACAATGAGCAGTTCTTC. Its protein product is CASSLTGEPYNEQFF. The chain carries TRBV5-5 and TRBJ2-1; 7 bases agree with TRBD1. CDR3 size: 15 residues. V trimming: 1 base; J trimming: 2 bases; junction bases outside the gene matches: 3. Germline V gives CDR1 SGHKS, CDR2 YYEKEE (reference sequence).

The J gene is TRBJ1-5, the V gene TRBV6-2 or TRBV6-3; no clear D. This CDR3 is built from 14 residues. CDR1 is MNHEY, CDR2 SVGEGT, per germline. The V end lost 5 bases, the J end lost 1 base, and 9 bases lay between the germline ends. The CDR3 sequence is CASSPRWSNQPQHF. The CDR3 nucleotides read TGTGCCAGCAGTCCGCGATGGAGCAATCAGCCCCAGCATTTT.

Points on this clonotype: A much bigger clone sits one base away, suggesting this may be a read error. The gene calls are TRBV5-4 and TRBJ2-1; D could derive from TRBD1 or TRBD2 (5 bases each). This CDR3 region has 13 residues. Germline V gene sequence: CDR1 SGHNT, CDR2 YYREEE (reference sequence). Trimming left V 6 bases short and J 8 bases short, with 15 bases between. CDR3 region: CASNLLVGDEQFF. The CDR3 nucleotides are TGTGCCAGCAACCTCCTCGTGGGGGATGAGCAGTTCTTC. The full variable domain, completed using reference TRBV5-4 and TRBJ2-1, is ETGVTQSPTHLIKTRGQQVTLRCSSQSGHNTVSWYQQALGQGPQFIFQYYREEENGRGNFPPRFSGLQFPNYSSELNVNALELDDSALYLCASNLLVGDEQFFGPGTRLTVL.

Concerning this clonotype itself: At one end the junction does not follow the germline gene, possibly because of a read error. J is TRBJ1-1 and V is TRBV5-1; D perhaps matches TRBD1 (5 bases). This CDR3 spans 13 amino acids. Looked up from germline, CDR1 is SGHRS and CDR2 is YFSETQ. The DNA of the CDR3 is TGCGCCAGCAGCTTGGGATGGACAACTAAAGCTTCCTTT. Protein product: CASSLGWTTKASF.

This clonotype was recorded many times. The rearrangement uses TRBV5-1 and TRBJ2-2; 7 bases line up with TRBD2. Germline-derived CDR1 and CDR2 are SGHRS and YFSETQ. The CDR3 consists of 15 residues. V lost 4 bases and J lost 4; bases outside the gene matches: 7. The CDR3 bases are TGCGCCAGCAGCCCGGACGGGGGGACCACCGGGGAGCTGTTTTTT. Encoded protein: CASSPDGGTTGELFF.

This clonotype occurred many times. The chain joins TRBV25-1 to TRBJ2-4; 11 positions match TRBD2. Germline trimming cut 4 bases from V and 11 bases from J; bases unmatched to any gene: 4. Germline V gene data show CDR1 as MGHDK and CDR2 as SYGVNS. The CDR3 contains 13 residues. The CDR3 loop reads CASSALAGGFQYF. In DNA form, the CDR3 reads TGTGCCAGCAGTGCCCTAGCGGGAGGATTTCAGTACTTC.

A word on this clonotype: This may arise from a read error, as a much more abundant clone is one base away. The gene calls are TRBV10-3 and TRBJ2-3, with D uncertain. The germline CDR1 and CDR2 sequences are ENHRY and SYGVKD. The CDR3 has 14 residues. CDR3 DNA: TGTGCCATCAAGGGTGCGGTCAGCACACATACGCAGTATTTT. Amino acid sequence: CAIKGAVSTHTQYF.

This clonotype has at least ten counts. The chain has TRBV18 and TRBJ2-7; 8 bases match TRBD1. The trim removed 0 bases at V and 7 bases at J, leaving 5 bases unmatched. CDR3 length: 14 amino acids. Germline CDR1 and CDR2: KGHSH and LQKENI. The CDR3 is CASSPPRQGSEQYF. The DNA for the CDR3 is TGTGCCAGCTCACCACCGCGACAGGGGAGTGAGCAGTACTTC. The whole variable domain, filled in from reference TRBV18 and TRBJ2-7, reads NAGVMQNPRHLVRRRGQEARLRCSPMKGHSHVYWYRQLPEEGLKFMVYLQKENIIDESGMPKERFSAEFPKEGPSILRIQQVVRGDSAAYFCASSPPRQGSEQYFGPGTRLTVT.

The table lists this clonotype with many counts. The chain carries TRBV5-1 and TRBJ1-4, with TRBD1 as a possible D gene (6 bases). The CDR3 totals 15 residues. The germline gives CDR1 SGHRS, CDR2 YFSETQ. Trimming stripped 4 bases from V and 3 bases from J, with 13 bases between. CDR3 bases: TGCGCCAGCAGCGGAACAGGGAGTCCTAATGAAAAACTGTTTTTT. This codes for CASSGTGSPNEKLFF. Supplemented by reference TRBV5-1 and TRBJ1-4, the full variable domain reads KAGVTQTPRYLIKTRGQQVTLSCSPISGHRSVSWYQQTPGQGLQFLFEYFSETQRNKGNFPGRFSGRQFSNSRSEMNVSTLELGDSALYLCASSGTGSPNEKLFFGSGTQLSVL.

This sequence joins TRBV6-5 and TRBJ2-7; the D gene is possibly TRBD1 (6 bases). The V gene lost 1 base and the J gene lost 6 bases, with 13 bases spanning the gap. Germline V CDR1 and CDR2: MNHEY, SVGAGI. The CDR3 contains 14 residues. CDR3 sequence reads: CASSYLPGAAEQYF. Written as DNA, the CDR3 is TGTGCCAGCAGTTACTTGCCAGGGGCGGCCGAGCAGTACTTC.

The chain uses TRBV6-1 and TRBJ1-2; 9 nucleotides align to TRBD1. The germline CDR1 and CDR2 sequences are MNHNS and SASEGT. V dropped 7 bases and J dropped 2; count of bases not matched to a gene: 11. The CDR3 has 16 amino acids. For the CDR3, the DNA is TGTGCCAGCACAAAGGGACAGGGAAGTTTCAACTATGGCTACACCTTC. As protein: CASTKGQGSFNYGYTF.

This clonotype was seen ten or more times. The chain combines TRBV3-1 with TRBJ2-1, with 8 bases aligning to TRBD2. This CDR3 is 16 amino acids long. V lost 0 bases and J lost 5; bases outside the gene matches: 6. Germline lookup yields CDR1 LGHDT and CDR2 YNNKEL (reference sequence). This CDR3 is CASSQDPTSAHNEQFF. The CDR3 region has the DNA TGTGCCAGCAGCCAAGACCCGACTAGCGCCCACAATGAGCAGTTCTTC.

Regarding this clonotype: A much larger clone sits a single nucleotide away, making a read error possible. The chain uses TRBV5-1 and TRBJ2-3; possible D gene TRBD1, 5 bases. Germline loops: CDR1 SGHRS, CDR2 YFSETQ. CDR3 length: 14 residues. V was shortened by 7 bases and J by 2 bases, with 14 bases between the two germline ends. The CDR3 DNA follows: TGCGCCAGCGCCCAGGGTTTGGACACAGATACGCAGTATTTT. Translation gives CASAQGLDTDTQYF.

This clonotype has ten or more counts. V and J are TRBV7-2 and TRBJ2-7, with 9 bases that match TRBD1. Unmatched junction bases numbered 7, after V lost 2 bases and J lost 2 bases. This CDR3 has 16 residues. Germline V CDR1 and CDR2: SGHTA, FQGNSA. Here the CDR3 reads CASSLMPGQGPYEQYF. The CDR3 DNA reads as TGTGCCAGCAGCTTAATGCCGGGACAGGGCCCCTACGAGCAGTACTTC.